Each of the 22 T cell receptor beta chains below was sequenced from the same sample in a study of blood T cell repertoires in COVID-19. Profiled with immunoSEQ multiplex PCR; TCRdb holds only in-frame clones, not every one. The sample records some 190,000 clones, less than 85% being singletons. Material: peripheral blood. All receptors derive from a woman of 80 years or more with COVID-19, enrolled during active disease.

Ten or more counts support this clone. The chain joins TRBV11-1 to TRBJ1-6; 7 nucleotides match TRBD1. CDR3 length: 14 amino acids. Germline CDR1 SGHAT, CDR2 FQDESV (reference sequence). Trimming took 4 bases from V and 9 from J; bases not matched to a gene: 6. The CDR3 spells CASSSRWDSSPLHF. For the CDR3, the DNA is TGTGCCAGCAGCTCAAGGTGGGACAGTTCACCCCTCCACTTT.

This rearrangement joins TRBV18 to TRBJ1-4; 8 nucleotides match TRBD1. The germline gives CDR1 KGHSH, CDR2 LQKENI. The length of the CDR3 is 16 residues. The V and J ends lost 4 bases and 7 bases, in that order; junction bases with no gene match: 11. The CDR3 sequence: CASSRGQGGWGEKLFF. CDR3 DNA: TGTGCCAGCTCACGAGGACAGGGAGGTTGGGGTGAAAAACTGTTTTTT.

The chain has TRBV4-1 and TRBJ2-7; perhaps TRBD1 as D (5 bases). Germline V lookup: CDR1 MGHRA, CDR2 YSYEKL. Trimming shortened V by 0 bases and J by 12 bases, and 27 bases separated the two germline ends. There are 17 residues in the CDR3. The CDR3 reads CASSQDPPVAGFSAPYF. The CDR3 DNA reads TGCGCCAGCAGCCAAGATCCCCCGGTGGCAGGGTTTTCAGCTCCGTACTTC.

The V gene is TRBV14, the J gene TRBJ1-2; TRBD1 is a possible D gene (5 bases). Germline assignment: CDR1 SGHDN and CDR2 FVKESK. The V end lost 0 bases, the J end lost 0 bases, and 14 bases lay between the germline ends. The CDR3 length is 17 residues. The CDR3 sequence is CASSQDNRGRANYGYTF. The CDR3 coding sequence is TGTGCCAGCAGCCAAGATAACCGGGGGAGGGCTAACTATGGCTACACCTTC. Full variable domain (missing parts from reference TRBV14 and TRBJ1-2): EAGVTQFPSHSVIEKGQTVTLRCDPISGHDNLYWYRRVMGKEIKFLLHFVKESKQDESGMPNNRFLAERTGGTYSTLKVQPAELEDSGVYFCASSQDNRGRANYGYTFGSGTRLTVV.

This clone was detected only a few times. V usage is TRBV27 and J usage is TRBJ1-1; D not certain. This CDR3 is 14 amino acids long. Germline lookup yields CDR1 MNHEY and CDR2 SMNVEV (reference sequence). The V gene lost 5 bases and the J gene lost 0 bases, with 10 bases spanning the gap. The CDR3 region is CASSARVMNTEAFF. CDR3 bases: TGTGCCAGCAGTGCACGCGTAATGAACACTGAAGCTTTCTTT.

The rearrangement links TRBV28 to TRBJ1-1, with TRBD1 as a possible D gene (5 bases). This CDR3 region has 13 residues. V gave up 6 bases and J gave up 3 bases, with 11 bases separating them. Germline loops: CDR1 MDHEN, CDR2 SYDVKM. The CDR3 loop is CASSSGLYTEAFF. CDR3 coding DNA: TGTGCCAGCAGCTCAGGGTTGTACACTGAAGCTTTCTTT.

This clone was seen more than once but under ten times. V usage is TRBV9 and J usage is TRBJ1-1; D is perhaps TRBD1 (5 bases). Germline values: CDR1 SGDLS, CDR2 YYNGEE. The CDR3 is made up of 17 amino acids. Trimming stripped 0 bases from V and 0 bases from J, with 15 bases between. The CDR3 loop is CASSVEAGVVLNTEAFF. CDR3 coding DNA: TGTGCCAGCAGCGTAGAAGCGGGGGTGGTCTTGAACACTGAAGCTTTCTTT.

This clone has just a few counts. The chain employs TRBV5-1 and TRBJ2-7; maybe TRBD1 (5 bases). Trimming removed 4 bases from V and 3 bases from J, with 8 bases in between. Germline V gene data show CDR1 as SGHRS and CDR2 as YFSETQ. This CDR3 region has 12 residues. The DNA for the CDR3 is TGCGCCAGCAGCCTGGACAACTACGAGCAGTACTTC. Its translation is CASSLDNYEQYF. Supplemented by reference TRBV5-1 and TRBJ2-7, the full variable domain reads KAGVTQTPRYLIKTRGQQVTLSCSPISGHRSVSWYQQTPGQGLQFLFEYFSETQRNKGNFPGRFSGRQFSNSRSEMNVSTLELGDSALYLCASSLDNYEQYFGPGTRLTVT.

This chain joins TRBV5-4 and TRBJ2-2; a possible D gene is TRBD1 (6 bases). The V and J ends lost 1 base and 0 bases respectively, with 10 bases between them. The CDR3 contains 16 residues. Per the germline V gene, CDR1 is SGHNT and CDR2 is YYREEE (reference sequence). The CDR3 sequence: CASSLPQGSNTGELFF. In DNA, the CDR3 is TGTGCCAGCAGCTTGCCACAGGGTTCGAACACCGGGGAGCTGTTTTTT.

The V call is TRBV7-6, the J call TRBJ2-3; 9 bases are shared with TRBD2. J gave up 5 bases and V 5 bases, and 8 bases lay outside the gene matches. The CDR3 totals 15 residues. Germline CDR1 SGHVS, CDR2 FNYEAQ. The CDR3, as DNA: TGTGCCAGCAGCGCTGCGGGGGGGCTGGTAGATACGCAGTATTTT. Translated: CASSAAGGLVDTQYF.

The J gene is TRBJ1-5, the V gene TRBV28, with D perhaps matching TRBD1 (5 bases). Germline values: CDR1 MDHEN, CDR2 SYDVKM. The CDR3 loop spans 12 amino acids. Trimming stripped 7 bases from V and 6 bases from J, with 10 bases between. The CDR3 DNA follows: TGTGCCAGCACTCAGGGACTTCAGCCCCAGCATTTT. This encodes CASTQGLQPQHF.

The chain combines TRBV5-1 with TRBJ1-4; D gene unclear. Germline assignment: CDR1 SGHRS and CDR2 YFSETQ. V was trimmed by 5 bases and J by 0 bases, leaving 8 bases between them. The CDR3 length is 14 residues. The CDR3 DNA reads as TGCGCCAGCAGGGCAGGTTCAACTAATGAAAAACTGTTTTTT. Protein product: CASRAGSTNEKLFF.

The V call is TRBV5-5, the J call TRBJ1-6; D is undetermined. The CDR3 consists of 13 residues. Per germline, CDR1 SGHKS and CDR2 YYEKEE (reference sequence). V gave up 3 bases and J gave up 5 bases, with 6 bases separating them. In nucleotides, the CDR3 is TGTGCCAGCAGCTCCCATCATAATTCACCCCTCCACTTT. Its protein is CASSSHHNSPLHF.

The V and J genes are TRBV6-6 and TRBJ2-3; TRBD2 matches 12 bases. Per germline, CDR1 MNHNY and CDR2 SVGAGI (reference sequence). The ends lost 11 bases at V and 5 bases at J; junction bases unmatched: 8. This CDR3 spans 14 amino acids. CDR3 sequence (DNA): TGTGCCTCACGGACTAGCGGGGTTCAAGATACGCAGTATTTT. Translation: CASRTSGVQDTQYF.

The chain uses TRBV29-1 and TRBJ2-5; perhaps TRBD2 as D (6 bases). Germline V CDR1 and CDR2: SQVTM, ANQGSEA. The CDR3 is made up of 12 amino acids. V was pared by 4 bases and J by 2 bases, with 8 bases between. In DNA form, the CDR3 reads TGCAGCGTTGGGGGACTGCAAGAGACCCAGTACTTC. Its translation is CSVGGLQETQYF.

The gene calls are TRBV4-1 and TRBJ2-1, with unresolved D. The CDR3 contains 16 residues. V lost 1 base and J lost 2, with 12 bases in between. Germline V gene sequence: CDR1 MGHRA, CDR2 YSYEKL. The CDR3 loop reads CASSQGVGYAYNEQFF. CDR3 in DNA: TGCGCCAGCAGCCAAGGGGTCGGGTATGCCTACAATGAGCAGTTCTTC.

The gene calls are TRBV2 and TRBJ1-5; 7 bases line up with TRBD1. V gave up 3 bases and J gave up 1 base; unmatched junction bases: 6. CDR1 and CDR2 (germline): SNHLY, FYNNEI. The CDR3 is 16 amino acids. This CDR3 is CASSDRTGPSNQPQHF. The CDR3 nucleotides read TGTGCCAGCAGTGACAGGACAGGTCCAAGCAATCAGCCCCAGCATTTT.

J is TRBJ2-7 and V is TRBV28, with 11 nucleotides matching TRBD1. This CDR3 region has 15 residues. Looked up from germline, CDR1 is MDHEN and CDR2 is SYDVKM. The trim removed 7 bases at V and 7 bases at J, leaving 12 bases unmatched. This CDR3 reads CASTLDRGLSDEQYF. DNA of the CDR3: TGTGCCAGCACCTTGGACAGGGGGCTATCGGATGAGCAGTACTTC.

The V gene is TRBV6-2 or TRBV6-3, the J gene TRBJ1-6; D might be TRBD1 (5 bases). CDR3 size: 14 residues. CDR1 MNHEY and CDR2 SVGEGT come from the germline V gene. Trimming stripped 0 bases from V and 10 bases from J, with 10 bases between. CDR3 in DNA: TGTGCCAGCAGTTACTCGACTAGGGGCTCACCCCTCCACTTT. Amino acid sequence: CASSYSTRGSPLHF.

This chain links TRBV4-1 with TRBJ1-2, with 8 bases fitting TRBD1. This CDR3 comprises 15 residues. CDR1 and CDR2 (germline): MGHRA, YSYEKL. The J segment lost 5 bases and the V segment lost 0 bases, leaving 5 bases of the junction unmatched. The CDR3 DNA sequence: TGCGCCAGCAGCCAAGAGGGACAGGCACCTTATGGCTACACCTTC. Protein sequence: CASSQEGQAPYGYTF.

The V and J genes are TRBV6-5 and TRBJ1-2; the D gene is possibly TRBD1 (6 bases). The V and J ends lost 4 bases and 4 bases respectively, with 13 bases between them. CDR1 is MNHEY and CDR2 is SVGAGI in the germline V gene. This CDR3 is built from 14 residues. CDR3 nucleotide sequence: TGTGCCAGCAGTTCTTTGACAGGCTTCTATGGCTACACCTTC. Amino acid sequence: CASSSLTGFYGYTF.

This rearrangement joins TRBV9 to TRBJ1-1; D unresolved. The V gene lost 0 bases and the J gene lost 0 bases, with 9 bases spanning the gap. CDR1 SGDLS and CDR2 YYNGEE come from the germline V gene. This CDR3 contains 15 residues. The CDR3 nucleotides are TGTGCCAGCAGCGTAGACGCCCGGGTGAACACTGAAGCTTTCTTT. The encoded protein is CASSVDARVNTEAFF. The full variable domain, rest sourced from reference TRBV9 and TRBJ1-1, is DSGVTQTPKHLITATGQRVTLRCSPRSGDLSVYWYQQSLDQGLQFLIQYYNGEERAKGNILERFSAQQFPDLHSELNLSSLELGDSALYFCASSVDARVNTEAFFGQGTRLTVV.